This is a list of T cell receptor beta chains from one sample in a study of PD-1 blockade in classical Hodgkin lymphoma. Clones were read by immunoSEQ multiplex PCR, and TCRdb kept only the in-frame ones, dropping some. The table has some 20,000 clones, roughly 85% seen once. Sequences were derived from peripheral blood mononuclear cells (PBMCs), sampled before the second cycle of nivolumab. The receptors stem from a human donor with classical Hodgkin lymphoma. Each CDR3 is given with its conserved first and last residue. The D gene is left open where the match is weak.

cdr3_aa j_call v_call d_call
CASSAGTNTGELFF TRBJ2-2 TRBV2 .
CASSVGSSGGREETQYF TRBJ2-5 TRBV9 TRBD2
CASRATVSGANVLTF TRBJ2-6 TRBV7-6 .
CASSLAQKGSPLHF TRBJ1-6 TRBV7-8 .
CASSQVYSSGNTIYF TRBJ1-3 TRBV4-3 .
CASSDDRAQETQYF TRBJ2-5 TRBV9 TRBD1
CASSADRGYEQYF TRBJ2-7 TRBV6-1 TRBD1
CASSLDPGRNEKLFF TRBJ1-4 TRBV7-9 .
CASSYSSTGELFF TRBJ2-2 TRBV6-5 .
CASEEDRGRLVYGYTF TRBJ1-2 TRBV7-9 TRBD1
CASSFNAGGNYEQYF TRBJ2-7 TRBV5-1 TRBD2
CASSIQGFSNQPQHF TRBJ1-5 TRBV19 .
CASSLMGSTTDTQYF TRBJ2-3 TRBV7-3 .
CASRDGAGSPLHF TRBJ1-6 TRBV5-1 .
CASTGPQGAFF TRBJ1-1 TRBV10-1 .
CASRKLAAGADTQYF TRBJ2-3 TRBV6-5 TRBD2
CASRARRGRGETQYF TRBJ2-5 TRBV2 .
CASSRIPSGAGGNTEAFF TRBJ1-1 TRBV2 .
CASSLTGGGGEKLFF TRBJ1-4 TRBV5-1 .
CASSSTGFYTQYF TRBJ2-3 TRBV7-9 .
CASSVEGFRTSVADTQYF TRBJ2-3 TRBV9 TRBD2
CASSFETNTEAFF TRBJ1-1 TRBV19 .
CASSYGGYSNQPQHF TRBJ1-5 TRBV6-6 .
CSVVRSSGVNEQFF TRBJ2-1 TRBV29-1 TRBD2
CASSPRSQETQYF TRBJ2-5 TRBV18 .
CASGGGGDQPQHF TRBJ1-5 TRBV7-2 .
CASSQGLNTDTQYF TRBJ2-3 TRBV4-3 TRBD2
CASSPEGRRFGYTF TRBJ1-2 TRBV5-1 .
CASSTIAGRGETQYF TRBJ2-5 TRBV9 TRBD2
CASSPGTGNTGELFF TRBJ2-2 TRBV5-1 TRBD1
CASSKNQGNTEAFF TRBJ1-1 TRBV6-6 .
CASSFGSYTEAFF TRBJ1-1 TRBV19 .
CASSYSLGQSNYGYTF TRBJ1-2 TRBV6-5 .
CASSFTENTEAFF TRBJ1-1 TRBV5-1 .
CASSELVGTEAFF TRBJ1-1 TRBV2 .
CASSLAPLSGANVLTF TRBJ2-6 TRBV5-1 .
CASYPGTGLPGELFF TRBJ2-2 TRBV7-2 TRBD1
CASSVGGNLYGYTF TRBJ1-2 TRBV9 .
CASSSSWVTGGYEQYF TRBJ2-7 TRBV7-9 TRBD1
CASSLPPPSSAQFF TRBJ2-1 TRBV9 .
CAWSRQGAQPQHF TRBJ1-5 TRBV30 TRBD1
CASRTINRDRGAGEQFF TRBJ2-1 TRBV6-4 TRBD1
CASSPNWDFHNEQFF TRBJ2-1 TRBV10-2 .
CASSLAALGYNEQFF TRBJ2-1 TRBV5-1 .
CSVLQGEQFF TRBJ2-1 TRBV29-1 .
CASSVEPGTASRGEQYF TRBJ2-7 TRBV7-2 .
CASSLSGGGTDTQYF TRBJ2-3 TRBV9 TRBD2
CASSSPELGNTGELFF TRBJ2-2 TRBV5-1 .
CASSGRQGGLNTEAFF TRBJ1-1 TRBV6-1 TRBD1
CASRRGDEQFF TRBJ2-1 TRBV6-1 .
CASSFVPGAFDTEAFF TRBJ1-1 TRBV11-2 .
CASSSTGQMNTEAFF TRBJ1-1 TRBV7-3 .
CASSSPEIAGNTIYF TRBJ1-3 TRBV7-9 .
CASSLSGTRAYEQYF TRBJ2-7 TRBV7-8 TRBD2
CASSPGTSGGYF TRBJ2-7 TRBV18 TRBD2
CASSPLVGVGNTEAFF TRBJ1-1 TRBV18 .
CASSQVSNPYNEQFF TRBJ2-1 TRBV4-1 .
CASWQGDTEAFF TRBJ1-1 TRBV21-1 .
CASSGLAGGPSTDTQYF TRBJ2-3 TRBV7-9 TRBD2
CASSWGLADLEQYF TRBJ2-7 TRBV7-9 TRBD2